These T cell receptor beta chains were read from a single sample in a study of blood T cell repertoires in COVID-19. Assay used: immunoSEQ multiplex PCR; TCRdb lists only in-frame clones, some missing. The table records roughly 310,000 clones, approximately 88% of them present only once. Sample: peripheral blood. These receptors all come from a woman in her fifties or sixties with active or convalescent COVID-19. CDR3s include the opening cysteine and the closing phenylalanine or tryptophan. Each record gives: D gene, clone size, J gene, V gene, CDR3 DNA, CDR3 protein. D genes are given only for firm matches. Clone size is shown for a subset of rows, as once, few, many or a class of expanded clone.

D gene: .; clone size: .; J gene: TRBJ2-1; V gene: TRBV7-2; CDR3 DNA: TGTGCCAGCAGCTTCCCAGAAAGCTCCTACAATGAGCAGTTCTTC; CDR3 protein: CASSFPESSYNEQFF
D gene: .; clone size: .; J gene: TRBJ2-2; V gene: TRBV9; CDR3 DNA: TGTGCCAGCAGCCCCGACTCCAACACCGGGGAGCTGTTTTTT; CDR3 protein: CASSPDSNTGELFF
D gene: TRBD1; clone size: .; J gene: TRBJ2-3; V gene: TRBV7-9; CDR3 DNA: TGTGCCAGCAGCTTACGGACAGGGGGCACAGATACGCAGTATTTT; CDR3 protein: CASSLRTGGTDTQYF
D gene: TRBD2; clone size: .; J gene: TRBJ2-1; V gene: TRBV6-2/TRBV6-3; CDR3 DNA: TGTGCCAGCAGTTACGGGGGACTAGCTCTCAATGAGCAGTTCTTC; CDR3 protein: CASSYGGLALNEQFF
D gene: .; clone size: .; J gene: TRBJ1-5; V gene: TRBV30; CDR3 DNA: TGTGCCTGGAGTCCCCCGGGGGGCCATAATCAGCCCCAGCATTTT; CDR3 protein: CAWSPPGGHNQPQHF
D gene: TRBD2; clone size: once; J gene: TRBJ2-5; V gene: TRBV9; CDR3 DNA: TGTGCCAGCAGCGTAGGCCAACTAGCGGGTACCCAAGAGACCCAGTACTTC; CDR3 protein: CASSVGQLAGTQETQYF
D gene: TRBD1; clone size: .; J gene: TRBJ1-5; V gene: TRBV19; CDR3 DNA: TGTGCCAGTGAAAGGGGGCGAAATCAGCCCCAGCATTTT; CDR3 protein: CASERGRNQPQHF
D gene: .; clone size: .; J gene: TRBJ1-1; V gene: TRBV18; CDR3 DNA: TGTGCCAGCTCAGTAGCCGGGACACGGAACACTGAAGCTTTCTTT; CDR3 protein: CASSVAGTRNTEAFF
D gene: .; clone size: .; J gene: TRBJ2-3; V gene: TRBV6-2/TRBV6-3; CDR3 DNA: TGTGCCAGCAGTTACGAAGCCCGGAGCGCAGATACGCAGTATTTT; CDR3 protein: CASSYEARSADTQYF
D gene: TRBD2; clone size: .; J gene: TRBJ2-5; V gene: TRBV5-1; CDR3 DNA: TGCGCCAGCAGCCCGACTAGCGAGTGGGGTAAGACCCAGTACTTC; CDR3 protein: CASSPTSEWGKTQYF
D gene: .; clone size: .; J gene: TRBJ2-7; V gene: TRBV27; CDR3 DNA: TGTGCCAGCAGTTTTGCAGGGTCATCCTACGAGCAGTACTTC; CDR3 protein: CASSFAGSSYEQYF
D gene: .; clone size: once; J gene: TRBJ2-7; V gene: TRBV5-1; CDR3 DNA: TGCGCCAGCAGCTCCCCCCAGTCCTACGAGCAGTACTTC; CDR3 protein: CASSSPQSYEQYF
D gene: .; clone size: .; J gene: TRBJ1-2; V gene: TRBV16; CDR3 DNA: TGTGCCAGCCGGGAAAACTATGGCTACACCTTC; CDR3 protein: CASRENYGYTF
D gene: TRBD1; clone size: .; J gene: TRBJ1-2; V gene: TRBV5-1; CDR3 DNA: TGCGCCAGCAGATCTACGACGTCCCGGGACAGGGGAACCTTC; CDR3 protein: CASRSTTSRDRGTF
D gene: .; clone size: .; J gene: TRBJ1-5; V gene: TRBV13; CDR3 DNA: TGTGCCAGCAGCCGAGGGAGTCAGCCCCAGCATTTT; CDR3 protein: CASSRGSQPQHF
D gene: TRBD1; clone size: .; J gene: TRBJ2-7; V gene: TRBV14; CDR3 DNA: TGTGCCAGCAGCCAGGGGACAGGTTACTACGAGCAGTACTTC; CDR3 protein: CASSQGTGYYEQYF
D gene: TRBD1; clone size: .; J gene: TRBJ1-5; V gene: TRBV3-1/TRBV3-2; CDR3 DNA: TGTGCCAGCAGCCTCGGGACAGGAAGCAATCAGCCCCAGCATTTT; CDR3 protein: CASSLGTGSNQPQHF